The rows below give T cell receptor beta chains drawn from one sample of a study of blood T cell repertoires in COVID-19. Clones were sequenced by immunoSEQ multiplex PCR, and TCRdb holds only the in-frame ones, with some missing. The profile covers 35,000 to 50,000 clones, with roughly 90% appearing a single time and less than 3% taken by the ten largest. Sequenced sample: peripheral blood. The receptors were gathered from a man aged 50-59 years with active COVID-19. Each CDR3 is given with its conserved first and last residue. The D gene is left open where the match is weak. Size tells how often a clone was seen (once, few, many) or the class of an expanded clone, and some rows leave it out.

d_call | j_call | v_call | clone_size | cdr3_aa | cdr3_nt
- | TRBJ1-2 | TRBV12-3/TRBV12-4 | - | CASSLEPNYGYTF | TGTGCCAGCAGTTTAGAGCCAAACTATGGCTACACCTTC
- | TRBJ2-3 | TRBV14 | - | CASSLLGTRDGNTQYF | TGTGCCAGCAGCCTCCTCGGGACACGGGACGGGAATACGCAGTATTTT
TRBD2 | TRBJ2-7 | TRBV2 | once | CASSHLTSGGISEQYF | TGTGCCAGCAGCCACCTGACTAGCGGGGGGATATCCGAGCAGTACTTC
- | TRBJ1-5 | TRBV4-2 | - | CASSQDYSPRSQPQHF | TGTGCCAGCAGCCAAGATTATTCCCCACGGAGTCAGCCCCAGCATTTT
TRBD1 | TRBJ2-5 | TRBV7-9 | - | CASSLTGGRETQYF | TGTGCCAGCAGCCTTACAGGGGGCAGAGAGACCCAGTACTTC
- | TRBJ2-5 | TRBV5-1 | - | CASSLTGPSQETQYF | TGCGCCAGCAGCTTGACAGGACCAAGCCAAGAGACCCAGTACTTC
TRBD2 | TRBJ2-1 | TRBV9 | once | CASSPPGRGDEQFF | TGTGCCAGCAGCCCCCCTGGGAGGGGAGACGAGCAGTTCTTC
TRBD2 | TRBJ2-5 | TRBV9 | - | CASSTSGGAETQYF | TGTGCCAGCAGTACTAGCGGGGGGGCGGAGACCCAGTACTTC
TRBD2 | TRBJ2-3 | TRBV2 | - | CAISSGGEDTQYF | TGTGCCATCAGTAGCGGGGGGGAGGATACGCAGTATTTT
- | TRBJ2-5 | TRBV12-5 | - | CASGWEQGAEKTQYF | TGTGCTAGTGGTTGGGAACAGGGCGCGGAAAAGACCCAGTACTTC
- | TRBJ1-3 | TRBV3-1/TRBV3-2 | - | CASSSGGSSGNTIYF | TGTGCCAGCAGCTCCGGAGGGAGCTCTGGAAACACCATATATTTT
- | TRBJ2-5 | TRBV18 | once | CASSPASGAGETQYF | TGTGCCAGCTCACCAGCTTCAGGCGCCGGAGAGACCCAGTACTTC
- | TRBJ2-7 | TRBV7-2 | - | CASSLVSEQYF | TGTGCCAGCAGCTTAGTCAGTGAGCAGTACTTC